Shown below are 13 T cell receptor beta chains from a single sample sequenced in a study of cytomegalovirus exposure and HLA in healthy donors. Here immunoSEQ multiplex PCR was the method, and the copy in TCRdb shows in-frame clones only, minus some. The repertoire holds 180,000 or so clones, about 89% seen once, with approximately 2.5% in the top ten. The specimen sequenced was PBMCs. These receptors all come from a man younger than 35 in good health and CMV-seropositive.

The chain employs TRBV7-2 and TRBJ2-7; TRBD1 matches at 9 bases. CDR1 and CDR2 (germline): SGHTA, FQGNSA. CDR3 length: 15 residues. V shed 2 bases, J shed 2 bases, and the junction held 4 bases outside the gene matches. CDR3 bases: TGTGCCAGCAGCTTACTGGGACAGGGAGCCTACGAGCAGTACTTC. It yields the protein CASSLLGQGAYEQYF. The full variable domain, completed using reference TRBV7-2 and TRBJ2-7, is GAGVSQSPSNKVTEKGKDVELRCDPISGHTALYWYRQSLGQGLEFLIYFQGNSAPDKSGLPSDRFSAERTGGSVSTLTIQRTQQEDSAVYLCASSLLGQGAYEQYFGPGTRLTVT.

V usage is TRBV7-3 and J usage is TRBJ2-7; 10 bases are a match to TRBD1. Unmatched junction bases numbered 17, after V lost 8 bases and J lost 7 bases. Germline assignment: CDR1 SGHTA and CDR2 FQGTGA. This CDR3 is 16 amino acids long. DNA for the CDR3: TGTGCCAGCGCACAGACAGGGGGCTCCCTCCCTCGAGAGCAGTACTTC. Its translation is CASAQTGGSLPREQYF.

The V and J genes are TRBV10-2 and TRBJ2-2, with a tentative D call TRBD1 (6 bases). From germline, CDR1 is WSHSY and CDR2 SAAADI. This CDR3 spans 16 amino acids. V was pared by 3 bases and J by 4 bases, with 15 bases between. The chain's CDR3 is CASSEKAGALTGELFF. The CDR3 coding sequence is TGCGCCAGCAGTGAAAAGGCAGGGGCCCTCACCGGGGAGCTGTTTTTT.

This chain connects TRBV18 to TRBJ2-7; tentative D call: TRBD2 (6 bases). The germline V and J ends were trimmed by 2 bases and 0 bases, with 14 bases remaining between them. This CDR3 comprises 16 residues. Germline CDR1 is KGHSH and CDR2 is LQKENI. The CDR3 DNA reads TGTGCCAGCTCACCAGGGGAACGGGGGAGCTCCTACGAGCAGTACTTC. Amino acid sequence: CASSPGERGSSYEQYF.

J is TRBJ2-5 and V is TRBV5-6; D uncertain. This CDR3 has 12 amino acids. Germline V gene lookup returns CDR1 SGHDT and CDR2 YYEEEE. Trimming cost V 0 bases and J 5 bases, with 5 bases left between them. This CDR3 is CASSLALETQYF. The DNA of the CDR3 is TGTGCCAGCAGCTTGGCTCTTGAGACCCAGTACTTC.

The V gene is TRBV9, the J gene TRBJ2-3; D remains unclear. From germline, CDR1 is SGDLS and CDR2 YYNGEE. CDR3 size: 16 residues. V lost 1 base to trimming and J lost 2 bases, with 14 bases between them. CDR3 amino acids: CASSVFSGSTTDTQYF. CDR3 nucleotide sequence: TGTGCCAGCAGCGTATTCTCCGGGTCCACCACAGATACGCAGTATTTT.

This clone was counted between two and nine times. This chain uses TRBV2 with TRBJ1-6; D remains ambiguous. Germline V CDR1 and CDR2: SNHLY, FYNNEI. This CDR3 is 15 amino acids long. The V end lost 3 bases, the J end lost 8 bases, and 14 bases lay between the germline ends. CDR3 loop: CASSDGPGRDSPLHF. CDR3 coding DNA: TGTGCCAGCAGTGACGGCCCCGGGAGGGATTCACCCCTCCACTTT.

The rearrangement joins TRBV4-3 to TRBJ2-7; 7 bases fit TRBD1. Germline V CDR1 and CDR2: LGHNA, YSLEER. The CDR3 spans 15 residues. J was trimmed by 3 bases and V by 3 bases; bases with no gene match: 8. The CDR3, as DNA: TGCGCCAGCAGCCACGGACAGGCGCTCCTCTACGAGCAGTACTTC. This codes for CASSHGQALLYEQYF.

The rearrangement uses TRBV27 and TRBJ2-5, with 7 positions matching TRBD2. CDR3 length: 14 residues. Trimming took 6 bases from V and 5 from J; bases not matched to a gene: 9. CDR1 and CDR2 from the germline V gene are MNHEY and SMNVEV (reference sequence). The CDR3 loop reads CASSPWGGIETQYF. The DNA of the CDR3 is TGTGCCAGCAGCCCATGGGGGGGGATCGAGACCCAGTACTTC.

V and J are TRBV30 and TRBJ1-4; D uncertain. Trimming took 0 bases from V and 5 from J, leaving 16 bases between them. The CDR3 extends over 16 amino acids. Germline V gene data show CDR1 as GTSNPN and CDR2 as SVGIG (reference sequence). CDR3 residues: CAWSVRYRRENEKLFF. For the CDR3, the DNA is TGTGCCTGGAGTGTACGTTACCGGCGGGAGAATGAAAAACTGTTTTTT.

In regard to this clone: One end of the junction does not line up with germline, which may come from a read error. This chain uses TRBV7-3 with TRBJ2-3; weak D call: TRBD2 (5 bases). This CDR3 comprises 14 residues. Germline CDR1 SGHTA, CDR2 FQGTGA. For the CDR3, the DNA is TGTGCCAGCAGTTTAAAGACTCGGGGAGATACGCAGTATTTT. This gives the protein CASSLKTRGDTQYF.

The chain couples TRBV6-5 to TRBJ2-5; the match to TRBD2 covers 13 bases. The J segment lost 4 bases and the V segment lost 6 bases, leaving 5 bases of the junction unmatched. The germline V gene has CDR1 MNHEY and CDR2 SVGAGI. The CDR3 is 15 residues long. CDR3 loop: CASSPTSGRGETQYF. The DNA of the CDR3 is TGTGCCAGCAGCCCTACTAGCGGGAGGGGAGAGACCCAGTACTTC.

The rearrangement uses TRBV13 and TRBJ1-2; 8 nucleotides agree with TRBD1. Germline CDR1 is PRHDT and CDR2 is FYEKMQ (reference sequence). Trimming removed 1 base from V and 4 bases from J; junction bases left unmatched: 11. The CDR3 is made up of 17 amino acids. The CDR3 DNA sequence: TGTGCCAGCAGCTTAGTCTCGCGGACAGGGACACTCTATGGCTACACCTTC. Translated: CASSLVSRTGTLYGYTF. The full variable domain, rest sourced from reference TRBV13 and TRBJ1-2, is AAGVIQSPRHLIKEKRETATLKCYPIPRHDTVYWYQQGPGQDPQFLISFYEKMQSDKGSIPDRFSAQQFSDYHSELNMSSLELGDSALYFCASSLVSRTGTLYGYTFGSGTRLTVV.